This TCR beta chain was recorded in a study of cytomegalovirus exposure and HLA in healthy donors. Findings of the study overall: Common viral pathogens seemed, in a later analysis, to connect with several of the most significant clusters.

This CDR3 contains 15 residues. Germline CDR1 SEHNR, CDR2 FQNEAQ (reference sequence). V shed 5 bases and J shed 0 bases, with 11 bases lying between them. Comments on this clone: Antigen: not known.

When sampled, the donors appeared nominally healthy, though they likely had unrecorded immune exposures. Both 60 Vbeta primers and 13 Jbeta primers went into the PCR. The table came from immunoSEQ multiplex PCR; TCRdb's copy has only in-frame clones and leaves some out. The sample has 120,000 or so clones, 75% to 85% seen once. This clonotype was sampled from a man aged 35 to 55 in good health and CMV-seronegative. The V call is TRBV7-9, the J call TRBJ1-5; the D gene is possibly TRBD1 (5 bases). Sequencing was performed on PBMCs. In DNA, the CDR3 is TGTGCCAGCAGCCCTTGGGGCGGTAGCAATCAGCCCCAGCATTTT. Protein: CASSPWGGSNQPQHF. Supplemented by reference TRBV7-9 and TRBJ1-5, the full variable domain reads DTGVSQNPRHKITKRGQNVTFRCDPISEHNRLYWYRQTLGQGPEFLTYFQNEAQLEKSRLLSDRFSAERPKGSFSTLEIQRTEQGDSAMYLCASSPWGGSNQPQHFGDGTRLSIL.